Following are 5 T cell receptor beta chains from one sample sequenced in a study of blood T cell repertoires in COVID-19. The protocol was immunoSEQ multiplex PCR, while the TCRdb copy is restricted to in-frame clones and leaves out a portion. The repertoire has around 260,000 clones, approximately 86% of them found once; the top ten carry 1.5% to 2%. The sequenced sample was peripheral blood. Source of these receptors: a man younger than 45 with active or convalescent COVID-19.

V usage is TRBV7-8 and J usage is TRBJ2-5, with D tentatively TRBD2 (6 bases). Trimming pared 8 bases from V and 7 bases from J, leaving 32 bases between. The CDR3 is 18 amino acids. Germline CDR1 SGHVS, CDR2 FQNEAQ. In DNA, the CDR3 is TGTGCCAGCCATTCAAGGTTTAGTCCTATGGCGATCGGGGGGACCCAGTACTTC. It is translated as CASHSRFSPMAIGGTQYF. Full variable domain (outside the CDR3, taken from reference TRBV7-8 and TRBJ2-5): GAGVSQSPRYKVAKRGQDVALRCDPISGHVSLFWYQQALGQGPEFLTYFQNEAQLDKSGLPSDRFFAERPEGSVSTLKIQRTQQEDSAVYLCASHSRFSPMAIGGTQYFGPGTRLLVL.

In DNA, the CDR3 is TGTGCCAGCAGCCTCAGCTCCGCGGGACAGGGGGCGAGGGGCTACACCTTC. Protein product: CASSLSSAGQGARGYTF. The V call is TRBV3-1 (or the pseudogene TRBV3-2), the J call TRBJ1-2; TRBD1 matches at 12 bases. J gave up 8 bases and V 4 bases, and 14 bases lay outside the gene matches. This CDR3 has 17 amino acids. The germline V gene encodes CDR1 LGHDT and CDR2 YNNKEL (reference sequence).

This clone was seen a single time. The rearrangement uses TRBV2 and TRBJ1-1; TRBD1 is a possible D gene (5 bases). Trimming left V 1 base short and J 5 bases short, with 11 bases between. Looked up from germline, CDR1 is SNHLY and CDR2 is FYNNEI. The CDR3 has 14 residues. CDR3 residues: CASSEGLGETEAFF. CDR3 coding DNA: TGTGCCAGCAGTGAAGGTTTAGGGGAAACTGAAGCTTTCTTT.

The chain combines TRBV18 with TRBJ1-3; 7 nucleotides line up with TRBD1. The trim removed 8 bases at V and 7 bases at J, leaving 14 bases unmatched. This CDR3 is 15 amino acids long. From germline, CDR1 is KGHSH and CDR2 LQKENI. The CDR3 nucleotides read TGTGCCAGCGACAGGGTCGGGGGCATGCGGAACACCATATATTTT. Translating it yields CASDRVGGMRNTIYF.

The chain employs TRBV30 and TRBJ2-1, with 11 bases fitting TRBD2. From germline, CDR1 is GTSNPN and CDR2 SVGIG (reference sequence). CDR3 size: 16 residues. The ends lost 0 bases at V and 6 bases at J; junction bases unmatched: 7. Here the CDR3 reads CAWSVSSGGARNEQFF. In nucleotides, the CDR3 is TGTGCCTGGAGTGTGAGTAGCGGGGGGGCTCGCAATGAGCAGTTCTTC.